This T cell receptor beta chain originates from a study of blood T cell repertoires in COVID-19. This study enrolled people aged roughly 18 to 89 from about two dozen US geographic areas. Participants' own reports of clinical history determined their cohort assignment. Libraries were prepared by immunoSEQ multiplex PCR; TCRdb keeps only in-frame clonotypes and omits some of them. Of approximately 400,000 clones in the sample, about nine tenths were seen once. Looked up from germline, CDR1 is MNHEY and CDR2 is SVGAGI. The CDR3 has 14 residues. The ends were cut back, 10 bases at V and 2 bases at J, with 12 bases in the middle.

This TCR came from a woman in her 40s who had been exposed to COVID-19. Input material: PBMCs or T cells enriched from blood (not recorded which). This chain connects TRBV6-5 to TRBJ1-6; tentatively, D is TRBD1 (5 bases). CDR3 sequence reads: CATFGGTYNSPLHF. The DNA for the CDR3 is TGTGCCACCTTCGGGGGGACCTATAATTCACCCCTCCACTTT.